Presented here are 14 T cell receptor beta chains from one specimen sequenced in a study of T-cell memory formation after mild COVID-19 (dated by TCRdb to the early 2020s). Receptors were amplified or captured by 5' RACE. Sequencer: Illumina NovaSeq 6000. TCRdb reworked the public reads: Q25 trimming with fastp, MiXCR clone assembly, productive beta chains retained. Each entry merges the rows of one CDR3 protein and shows their most common DNA and genes. Recorded for this sample are 550,000 to 600,000 distinct CDR3 sequences; 17% of them occurred a single time. The ten largest clonotypes hold 8.1% of the sample. Sequences were obtained from PBMCs or a T cell subset sorted from them (not recorded which). These receptors all come from an adult woman who had mild COVID-19 (a few samples of this study predate the infection). The sample titles of this study are shuffled in the database, so cell type and time point are left out; the donor was told from shared clones.

A few counts support this clonotype. The chain has TRBV20-1 and TRBJ1-2; unclear D gene. The germline V gene has CDR1 DFQATT and CDR2 SNEGSKA (reference sequence). The CDR3 extends over 14 amino acids. V was cut by 0 bases and J by 5 bases, with 13 bases left in between. CDR3 bases: TGCAGTGCTAGAGATTGGGCGAGCGAATATGGCTACACCTTC. This gives the protein CSARDWASEYGYTF.

The rearrangement joins TRBV29-1 to TRBJ2-3; 11 bases are a match to TRBD2. CDR3 size: 17 residues. J was trimmed by 3 bases and V by 6 bases; bases with no gene match: 14. Looked up from germline, CDR1 is SQVTM and CDR2 is ANQGSEA. The CDR3 sequence is CSVIAGGPGVGTDTQYF. In DNA form, the CDR3 reads TGCAGCGTGATAGCGGGGGGGCCGGGAGTTGGGACAGATACGCAGTATTTT.

The V call is TRBV7-3, the J call TRBJ2-1; 11 bases align to TRBD2. J lost 6 bases, V lost 3 bases, and 4 bases had no gene match. Germline lookup yields CDR1 SGHTA and CDR2 FQGTGA. This CDR3 has 15 residues. This CDR3 reads CASSFNGLAGNEQFF. CDR3 DNA: TGTGCCAGCAGCTTCAATGGACTAGCGGGCAATGAGCAGTTCTTC.

This clonotype was detected many times. The chain uses TRBV12-3 or TRBV12-4 and TRBJ2-7; no reliable D call. V dropped 1 base and J dropped 5 bases, with 3 bases sitting between them. This CDR3 contains 11 residues. CDR3 protein: CASSLVNEQYF. The CDR3 DNA reads as TGTGCCAGCAGTTTAGTTAACGAGCAGTACTTC.

This clonotype was recorded a few times. This chain joins TRBV5-6 and TRBJ1-3; D gene ambiguous. In germline, CDR1 is SGHDT, CDR2 YYEEEE. This CDR3 is built from 15 residues. Trimming stripped 2 bases from V and 0 bases from J, with 9 bases between. This CDR3 reads CASSLPGSSGNTIYF. CDR3 nucleotide sequence: TGTGCCAGCAGCTTACCGGGGAGCTCTGGAAACACCATATATTTT.

In DNA form, the CDR3 reads TGTGCCAGCACCCCCGCCGGCGGGGAGCTGTTTTTT. Amino acid sequence: CASTPAGGELFF. The chain uses TRBV7-8 and TRBJ2-2; unclear D gene. Germline assignment: CDR1 SGHVS and CDR2 FQNEAQ. The V end lost 7 bases, the J end lost 7 bases, and 10 bases lay between the germline ends. CDR3 length: 12 residues.

This clonotype was recorded a few times. The gene calls are TRBV5-1 and TRBJ2-3; D is perhaps TRBD2 (5 bases). The germline V gene encodes CDR1 SGHRS and CDR2 YFSETQ. This CDR3 has 12 amino acids. Trimming removed 3 bases from V and 8 bases from J, with 10 bases in between. CDR3 DNA sequence: TGCGCCAGCAGCTCAGGACTGGGTACGCAGTATTTT. This codes for CASSSGLGTQYF.

This clonotype was detected a few times. This chain joins TRBV20-1 and TRBJ1-1; no reliable D call. The length of the CDR3 is 12 residues. Trimming took off 5 bases at V and 1 base at J, with 8 bases between the two ends. Per the germline V gene, CDR1 is DFQATT and CDR2 is SNEGSKA (reference sequence). The CDR3 here is CSAFQPNTEAFF. CDR3 bases: TGCAGTGCTTTCCAGCCGAACACTGAAGCTTTCTTT.

This clonotype was counted ten times or more. The junction shows a germline mismatch at one end, possibly a read error. The V gene is TRBV12-3 or TRBV12-4, the J gene TRBJ2-1; D is ambiguous. This CDR3 spans 12 amino acids. CDR3 sequence (DNA): TGTGCCAGCAGCTTAGTAAACAATGAGCAGTTCTTC. This encodes CASSLVNNEQFF.

This clonotype was observed a handful of times. V and J are TRBV25-1 and TRBJ1-1; D might be TRBD1 (6 bases). CDR1 is MGHDK, CDR2 SYGVNS, per germline. The CDR3 has 13 residues. With 6 bases removed from V and 1 base from J, the gap between germline ends came to 9 bases. The CDR3 reads CASSKTGNTEAFF. The CDR3, as DNA: TGTGCCAGCAGCAAGACAGGGAACACTGAAGCTTTCTTT. The entire variable domain, with the rest obtained from reference TRBV25-1 and TRBJ1-1, is as follows: EADIYQTPRYLVIGTGKKITLECSQTMGHDKMYWYQQDPGMELHLIHYSYGVNSTEKGDLSSESTVSRIRTEHFPLTLESARPSHTSQYLCASSKTGNTEAFFGQGTRLTVV.

This clonotype showed up just a few times. The chain is built from TRBV12-3 or TRBV12-4 and TRBJ1-6, with D perhaps TRBD1 (5 bases). The V and J ends lost 5 bases and 8 bases respectively, with 16 bases between them. The CDR3 spans 15 residues. CDR3 residues: CASSQHRGVDSPLHF. DNA of the CDR3: TGTGCCAGCAGTCAACACCGGGGGGTGGATTCACCCCTCCACTTT.

The CDR3 DNA reads as TGTGCCAGCAGTTTATCGTCCGGGAACGAGCAGTACTTC. This sequence encodes CASSLSSGNEQYF. The chain joins TRBV27 to TRBJ2-7; D might be TRBD2 (5 bases). This CDR3 has 13 amino acids. V shed 0 bases and J shed 5 bases, with 8 bases lying between them. Germline loops: CDR1 MNHEY, CDR2 SMNVEV (reference sequence).

There are a few counts of this clonotype. The rearrangement joins TRBV18 to TRBJ1-6; D is unresolved. The V gene's germline CDR1 is KGHSH and CDR2 LQKENI. This CDR3 region has 13 residues. Trimming stripped 5 bases from V and 14 bases from J, with 16 bases between. CDR3 DNA sequence: TGTGCCAGCTCAACTACCGGGGTTGAGACCCTCCACTTT. Translation: CASSTTGVETLHF.

This clonotype has more than one count but fewer than ten. The rearrangement links TRBV24-1 to TRBJ2-2; D tentatively reads TRBD1 or TRBD2 (5 bases each). The V gene's germline CDR1 is KGHDR and CDR2 SFDVKD. There are 16 residues in the CDR3. The V end lost 5 bases, the J end lost 4 bases, and 16 bases lay between the germline ends. CDR3 amino acids: CATSGGGQGSTGELFF. CDR3 nucleotide sequence: TGTGCCACCAGTGGAGGCGGGCAGGGAAGCACCGGGGAGCTGTTTTTT.